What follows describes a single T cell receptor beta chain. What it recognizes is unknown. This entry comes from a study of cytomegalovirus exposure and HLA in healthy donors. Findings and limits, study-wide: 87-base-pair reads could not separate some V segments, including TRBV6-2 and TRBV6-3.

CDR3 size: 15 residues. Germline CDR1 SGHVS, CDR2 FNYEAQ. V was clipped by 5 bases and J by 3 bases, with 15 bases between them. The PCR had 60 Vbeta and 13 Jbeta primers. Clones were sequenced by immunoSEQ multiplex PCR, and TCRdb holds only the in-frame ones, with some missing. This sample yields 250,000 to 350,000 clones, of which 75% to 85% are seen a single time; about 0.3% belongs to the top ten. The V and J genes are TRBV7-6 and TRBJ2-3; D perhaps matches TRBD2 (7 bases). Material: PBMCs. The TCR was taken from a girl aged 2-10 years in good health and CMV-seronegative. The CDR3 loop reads CASSGGGTSTDTQYF. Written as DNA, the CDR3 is TGTGCCAGCAGCGGGGGGGGCACATCTACAGATACGCAGTATTTT.